These T cell receptor beta chains were read from a single sample in a study of T cells in localized non-small cell lung cancer. Measured with immunoSEQ multiplex PCR; TCRdb has only the in-frame clones, and not every one. The top ten clones hold almost 30% of a sample with about 21,000 clones, nearly 90% of them seen once. The specimen was peripheral blood mononuclear cells, collected before any cancer treatment. The receptor set was obtained from a male donor aged 60 or over with stage II lung adenocarcinoma. CDR3s include the opening cysteine and the closing phenylalanine or tryptophan. Each record gives: V gene, D gene, J gene, clone size, CDR3 protein, CDR3 DNA. The D gene is left open where the match is weak. Where a row states a size, it is once, few, many or the class of an expanded clone; other rows omit it.

TRBV19,.,TRBJ1-1,.,CASTDAGLGGAGTEAFF,TGTGCCAGTACCGATGCAGGATTGGGGGGCGCGGGCACTGAAGCTTTCTTT
TRBV2,.,TRBJ1-1,.,CASSETAEAFF,TGTGCCAGCAGTGAGACAGCAGAAGCTTTCTTT
TRBV4-2,.,TRBJ2-7,.,CASSQARDWLYEQYF,TGTGCCAGCAGCCAGGCCCGAGACTGGCTCTACGAGCAGTACTTC
TRBV9,TRBD1,TRBJ1-6,.,CASSLFDRVNSPLHF,TGTGCCAGCAGCTTATTCGACAGGGTAAATTCACCCCTCCACTTT
TRBV7-9,TRBD2,TRBJ2-5,.,CASSLGGAGGETQYF,TGTGCCAGCAGCTTAGGTGGAGCGGGAGGAGAGACCCAGTACTTC
TRBV10-3,TRBD1,TRBJ2-7,.,CAISSLGQERERPSYEQYF,TGTGCCATCAGCTCGCTTGGACAGGAAAGGGAACGACCTTCCTACGAGCAGTACTTC
TRBV29-1,TRBD2,TRBJ2-3,once,CSAYTTSGRYATQYF,TGCAGCGCTTACACCACTAGCGGGAGGTACGCTACGCAGTATTTT
TRBV18,TRBD1,TRBJ1-1,.,CASSPTGTGGTEAFF,TGTGCCAGCTCACCCACCGGGACAGGGGGTACTGAAGCTTTCTTT
TRBV5-6,TRBD1,TRBJ2-1,.,CASSLEGAYNEQFF,TGTGCCAGCAGCTTGGAGGGGGCTTACAATGAGCAGTTCTTC
TRBV2,.,TRBJ2-1,.,CASSEQFRRYNEQFF,TGTGCCAGCAGTGAACAGTTCCGGCGATACAATGAGCAGTTCTTC
TRBV7-2,TRBD1,TRBJ2-7,.,CASSRSGTGYYEQYF,TGTGCCAGCAGCCGGTCCGGGACAGGCTACTACGAGCAGTACTTC
TRBV19,TRBD1,TRBJ1-5,.,CASSKIRQGAYQPQHF,TGTGCCAGTAGCAAAATTCGACAGGGGGCCTATCAGCCCCAGCATTTT
TRBV18,TRBD1,TRBJ2-5,.,CASSPGQGARETQYF,TGTGCCAGCTCCCCGGGACAGGGGGCAAGGGAGACCCAGTACTTC
TRBV28,TRBD2,TRBJ2-1,.,CASRPSGRGSYNEQFF,TGTGCCAGCAGGCCTAGTGGGCGCGGGAGCTACAATGAGCAGTTCTTC
TRBV9,TRBD1,TRBJ2-3,.,CASSVGQGVPTDTQYF,TGTGCCAGCAGCGTAGGACAGGGGGTCCCCACAGATACGCAGTATTTT
TRBV5-6,.,TRBJ2-6,.,CASSFVGRANVLTF,TGTGCCAGCAGCTTCGTCGGTCGGGCCAACGTCCTGACTTTC
TRBV6-1,.,TRBJ1-5,.,CASSTQVLQPQHF,TGTGCCAGCAGCACACAGGTTTTGCAGCCCCAGCATTTT
TRBV4-2,.,TRBJ2-1,.,CASSQDGTQNNEQFF,TGTGCCAGCAGCCAAGACGGGACACAGAACAATGAGCAGTTCTTC
TRBV10-3,TRBD1,TRBJ1-5,medium-sized,CAISRTGGLGQPQHF,TGTGCCATCAGTAGGACAGGGGGATTGGGTCAGCCCCAGCATTTT
TRBV28,.,TRBJ2-3,.,CASRGRGFTDTQYF,TGTGCCAGCAGAGGAAGGGGGTTCACAGATACGCAGTATTTT
TRBV5-4,TRBD1,TRBJ2-3,.,CASSLAPGQGHTDTQYF,TGTGCCAGCAGCTTGGCTCCGGGACAGGGACATACAGATACGCAGTATTTT
TRBV7-5,.,TRBJ1-2,.,CARSLAPGGGYTF,TGTGCCAGAAGCTTGGCTCCAGGGGGCGGCTACACCTTC
TRBV5-1,TRBD2,TRBJ2-5,.,CASSLTSGRAFETQYF,TGCGCCAGCAGCCTTACTAGCGGGAGGGCCTTTGAGACCCAGTACTTC
TRBV5-1,.,TRBJ2-7,.,CASRLFDSTYEQYF,TGCGCCAGCAGATTGTTTGACAGTACCTACGAGCAGTACTTC
TRBV5-1,.,TRBJ2-7,.,CASSFQGLASYEQYF,TGCGCCAGCAGCTTCCAGGGGCTAGCGAGCTACGAGCAGTACTTC
TRBV6-5,.,TRBJ2-7,.,CASSVGYSYEQYF,TGTGCCAGCTCCGTTGGATACTCCTACGAGCAGTACTTC
TRBV4-1,.,TRBJ2-2,once,CASSQLNLNTGELFF,TGCGCCAGCAGCCAACTAAACCTGAACACCGGGGAGCTGTTTTTT
TRBV29-1,.,TRBJ2-7,medium-sized,CSVGEGYEQYF,TGCAGCGTAGGAGAGGGCTACGAGCAGTACTTC
TRBV5-1,.,TRBJ1-1,.,CASSYTGINTEAFF,TGCGCCAGCAGCTATACAGGTATAAACACTGAAGCTTTCTTT
TRBV7-2,.,TRBJ2-1,.,CASSFSGNEQFF,TGTGCCAGCAGCTTTAGCGGCAATGAGCAGTTCTTC
TRBV6-6,.,TRBJ2-3,.,CASSRDSPSTDTQYF,TGTGCCAGCAGCCGAGACAGTCCTAGCACAGATACGCAGTATTTT
TRBV7-3,TRBD1,TRBJ2-2,.,CASRATGTGELFF,TGTGCCAGCAGAGCGACAGGGACCGGGGAGCTGTTTTTT
TRBV5-1,.,TRBJ2-1,.,CASSPGLFINEQFF,TGCGCCAGCAGCCCGGGACTCTTTATCAATGAGCAGTTCTTC
TRBV11-2,.,TRBJ2-7,.,CASSLRAYEQYF,TGTGCCAGCAGTCTAAGGGCATACGAGCAGTACTTC
TRBV27,.,TRBJ2-7,.,CASSLMGDEQYF,TGTGCCAGCAGTTTAATGGGGGACGAGCAGTACTTC
TRBV7-9,TRBD1,TRBJ1-1,.,CASSPPPGQGTTEAFF,TGTGCCAGCAGCCCCCCCCCGGGACAGGGGACCACTGAAGCTTTCTTT
TRBV5-1,.,TRBJ1-3,once,CASSLTLGGRNTIYF,TGCGCCAGCAGCTTGACCCTTGGGGGAAGAAACACCATATATTTT
TRBV2,.,TRBJ2-7,.,CASSELWGPYF,TGTGCCAGCAGTGAGTTGTGGGGCCCGTACTTC
TRBV5-5,TRBD2,TRBJ2-3,.,CASSLTGGVADTQYF,TGTGCCAGCAGCTTGACCGGGGGGGTGGCAGATACGCAGTATTTT
TRBV18,.,TRBJ1-1,.,CASSSAGWNTEAFF,TGTGCCAGCTCATCGGCAGGGTGGAACACTGAAGCTTTCTTT
TRBV7-9,TRBD2,TRBJ2-1,.,CASSLLGTSGRGEQFF,TGTGCCAGCAGCTTATTGGGGACTAGCGGGAGAGGTGAGCAGTTCTTC
TRBV9,TRBD2,TRBJ2-7,.,CASSVGAGREQYF,TGTGCCAGCAGCGTAGGGGCAGGGAGGGAACAGTACTTC
TRBV7-9,.,TRBJ1-3,.,CASSLDPSGNTIYF,TGTGCCAGCAGCTTAGACCCCTCTGGAAACACCATATATTTT
TRBV5-1,.,TRBJ1-1,.,CASSGDGRADTEAFF,TGCGCCAGCAGCGGCGACGGGAGGGCGGATACTGAAGCTTTCTTT
TRBV6-5,.,TRBJ1-3,.,CASGSVGNTIYF,TGTGCCAGCGGGTCCGTAGGAAACACCATATATTTT
TRBV19,.,TRBJ2-2,.,CASKYGANTGELFF,TGTGCCAGCAAGTATGGGGCGAACACCGGGGAGCTGTTTTTT
TRBV7-2,.,TRBJ2-4,.,CASSPMTGGKNIQYF,TGTGCCAGCAGCCCTATGACGGGTGGGAAAAACATTCAGTACTTC
TRBV5-1,TRBD1,TRBJ2-3,.,CASSAGQGVFSGGTQYF,TGCGCCAGCAGCGCTGGACAGGGGGTGTTTAGCGGAGGTACGCAGTATTTT
TRBV5-1,TRBD1,TRBJ2-7,.,CASSFGQGTYEQYF,TGCGCCAGCAGCTTTGGACAGGGTACCTACGAGCAGTACTTC
TRBV6-1,TRBD1,TRBJ1-5,.,CASSETGRNQPQHF,TGTGCCAGCAGCGAGACAGGGAGAAATCAGCCCCAGCATTTT